The entry that follows covers one T cell receptor (beta chain) sequence. Its antigen remains unidentified. The CDR3 is made up of 16 amino acids. V was pared by 4 bases and J by 1 base, with 17 bases between. Germline V CDR1 and CDR2: SGDLS, YYNGEE. The data originate from a study of cytomegalovirus exposure and HLA in healthy donors. On the study more broadly: There were more than 350 genotyped donors. Of these, 81% fell in the genetic ancestry cluster associated with self-reported Caucasian donors.

Both 60 Vbeta primers and 13 Jbeta primers went into the PCR. Only in-frame clones appear in the TCRdb table, and some are missing; sequencing was by immunoSEQ multiplex PCR. Of about 270,000 clones in the sample, 72% were seen once. Study-wide findings and caveats: The investigators catalogued 164 TCR beta chains as cytomegalovirus-associated.

This chain connects TRBV9 to TRBJ1-2; D call uncertain. The receptor was isolated from a female donor in good health and CMV-seronegative. The source material was PBMCs. CDR3 amino acids: CASSPPPPGYNYGYTF. For the CDR3, the DNA is TGTGCCAGCAGCCCCCCTCCGCCGGGGTATAACTATGGCTACACCTTC. Drawing the rest from reference TRBV9 and TRBJ1-2, the complete variable domain is DSGVTQTPKHLITATGQRVTLRCSPRSGDLSVYWYQQSLDQGLQFLIQYYNGEERAKGNILERFSAQQFPDLHSELNLSSLELGDSALYFCASSPPPPGYNYGYTFGSGTRLTVV.